This TCR beta chain came from a study of blood T cell repertoires in COVID-19. Study background: PBMCs, B-cell-depleted T cells, or T cells were the source of the cDNA or gDNA that made up the material.

There are a few counts of this clone. This CDR3 is 16 amino acids long. V was shortened by 5 bases and J by 2 bases, with 13 bases between the two germline ends. Germline V lookup: CDR1 SGHVS, CDR2 FNYEAQ. Per the study methods: Amplified reference gene primers provided the basis for estimating nucleated cell counts. Produced via immunoSEQ multiplex PCR; TCRdb's table is partial and in-frame only. V and J calls and clone size are as listed in that table; D and trimming were resolved from the DNA. The data show tens of thousands of clones, with more than 90% seen just once and about 3.1% held by the top ten.

This TCR was sampled from a woman in her sixties or seventies with active COVID-19. The sample consisted of peripheral blood. The J gene is TRBJ2-6, the V gene TRBV7-6; possibly TRBD2 for D (7 bases). The CDR3 DNA reads TGTGCCAGCAGCGGGGGGGGGCAAGCTGGGGCCAACGTCCTGACTTTC. Translating gives CASSGGGQAGANVLTF.